Each of the 5 T cell receptor beta chains below was sequenced from the same sample in a study of T-cell memory formation after mild COVID-19. TCRdb itself ran the 5' RACE reads through MiXCR, one entry per CDR3 protein. Of 200,000 to 250,000 distinct CDR3 sequences in the sample, about 10% were seen once. The source material was PBMCs or a T cell subset sorted from them (not recorded which). These receptors originate from a man between 18 and 35 years old who had mild COVID-19 (a few samples of this study predate the infection). Cell type and time point are not known.

This clonotype was picked up a small number of times. J is TRBJ2-7 and V is TRBV6-5; 15 bases are shared with TRBD2. The CDR3 sequence is 19 residues long. From germline, CDR1 is MNHEY and CDR2 SVGAGI. After removal of 2 bases from V and 3 bases from J, the junction contained 11 bases not matched to a gene. CDR3 bases: TGTGCCAGCAGTTACCGAGGACTAGCGGGGGGGAGGAGGTACTACGAGCAGTACTTC. Protein sequence: CASSYRGLAGGRRYYEQYF.

This clonotype has more than one count but fewer than ten. The chain recombines TRBV20-1 with TRBJ2-3; tentatively, D is TRBD2 (5 bases). This CDR3 comprises 13 residues. With 5 bases removed from V and 6 bases from J, the gap between germline ends came to 15 bases. CDR1 and CDR2 (germline): DFQATT, SNEGSKA (reference sequence). The CDR3 DNA is TGCAGTGCTCATTTAGCGCGGGCGGATACGCAGTATTTT. Its protein product is CSAHLARADTQYF.

This clonotype was found a few times. The chain couples TRBV12-3 or TRBV12-4 to TRBJ1-5; D not resolved. V lost 7 bases to trimming and J lost 5 bases, with 12 bases between them. The CDR3 totals 13 residues. Written as DNA, the CDR3 is TGTGCCAGCACCCTACAGCGTGATCAGCCCCAGCATTTT. It yields the protein CASTLQRDQPQHF.

This clonotype turned up a few times. The V and J genes are TRBV20-1 and TRBJ2-4; 9 nucleotides match TRBD1. V trimming: 5 bases; J trimming: 5 bases; junction bases outside the gene matches: 7. Germline V gene sequence: CDR1 DFQATT, CDR2 SNEGSKA (reference sequence). CDR3 size: 14 residues. CDR3 loop: CSAGTGWYQNIQYF. The CDR3 region has the DNA TGCAGTGCTGGGACAGGGTGGTACCAAAACATTCAGTACTTC.

The chain is built from TRBV3-1 and TRBJ2-4; 13 bases are shared with TRBD2. Per germline, CDR1 LGHDT and CDR2 YNNKEL (reference sequence). The CDR3 has 16 amino acids. V lost 4 bases to trimming and J lost 7 bases; unmatched junction nucleotides: 7. CDR3 in amino acids: CASSPTSGGAGNIQYF. The CDR3 coding sequence is TGTGCCAGCAGCCCTACTAGCGGGGGGGCGGGGAACATTCAGTACTTC. Supplemented by reference TRBV3-1 and TRBJ2-4, the full variable domain reads DTAVSQTPKYLVTQMGNDKSIKCEQNLGHDTMYWYKQDSKKFLKIMFSYNNKELIINETVPNRFSPKSPDKAHLNLHINSLELGDSAVYFCASSPTSGGAGNIQYFGAGTRLSVL.